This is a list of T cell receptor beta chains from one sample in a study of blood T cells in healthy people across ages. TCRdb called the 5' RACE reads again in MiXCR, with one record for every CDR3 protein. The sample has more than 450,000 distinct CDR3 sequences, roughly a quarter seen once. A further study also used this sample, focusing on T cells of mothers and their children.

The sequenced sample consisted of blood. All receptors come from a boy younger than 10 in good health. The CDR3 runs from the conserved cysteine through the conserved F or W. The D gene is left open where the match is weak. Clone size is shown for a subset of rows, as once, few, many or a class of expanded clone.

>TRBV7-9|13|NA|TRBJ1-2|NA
CASRSPDSLFPYF
TGTGCCAGCAGATCACCGGACAGCCTATTCCCTTACTTC
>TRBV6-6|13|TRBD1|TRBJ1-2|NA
CAAGTGSNYGYTF
TGTGCCGCTGGGACAGGGTCTAACTATGGCTACACCTTC
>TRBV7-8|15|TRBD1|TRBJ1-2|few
CASRPSTGAAYGYTF
TGTGCCAGCAGACCTAGTACAGGGGCAGCTTATGGCTACACCTTC
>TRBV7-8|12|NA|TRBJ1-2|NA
CASSLADYGYTF
TGTGCCAGCAGCTTAGCCGACTATGGCTACACCTTC
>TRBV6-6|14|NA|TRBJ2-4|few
CASSYVEAKNIQYF
TGTGCCAGCAGTTACGTTGAAGCCAAAAACATTCAGTACTTC
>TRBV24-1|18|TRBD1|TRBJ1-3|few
CATSDLVGQGKSGNTIYF
TGTGCCACCAGTGATTTGGTCGGACAGGGAAAGTCCGGAAACACCATATATTTT
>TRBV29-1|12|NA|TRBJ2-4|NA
CSAQLGGNIQYF
TGCAGCGCCCAGTTGGGAGGAAACATTCAGTACTTC
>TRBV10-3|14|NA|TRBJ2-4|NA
CATKGGVDKNIQYF
TGTGCCACCAAAGGGGGGGTGGACAAAAACATTCAGTACTTC
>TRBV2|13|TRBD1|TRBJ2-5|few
CASCVGTEETQYF
TGTGCCAGCTGTGTAGGGACAGAAGAGACCCAGTACTTC
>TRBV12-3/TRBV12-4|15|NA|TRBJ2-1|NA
CASSLGGAPWNEQFF
TGTGCCAGCAGTTTAGGCGGGGCTCCTTGGAATGAGCAGTTCTTC
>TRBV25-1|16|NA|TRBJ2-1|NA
CASSGLQEAQTNEQFF
TGTGCCAGCAGTGGCCTCCAGGAAGCCCAGACCAATGAGCAGTTCTTC
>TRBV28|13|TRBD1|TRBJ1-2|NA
CASSLGTGEGYTF
TGTGCCAGCAGTTTAGGGACAGGGGAGGGCTACACCTTC
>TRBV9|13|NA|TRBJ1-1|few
CASSVAKNTEAFF
TGTGCCAGCAGCGTTGCGAAGAACACTGAAGCTTTCTTT
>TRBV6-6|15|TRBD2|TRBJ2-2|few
CASTGLAGNTGELFF
TGTGCCAGCACGGGACTAGCGGGAAACACCGGGGAGCTGTTTTTT
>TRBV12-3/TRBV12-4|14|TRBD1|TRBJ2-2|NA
CASNPTGIVGELFF
TGTGCCAGCAATCCGACAGGGATTGTCGGGGAGCTGTTTTTT
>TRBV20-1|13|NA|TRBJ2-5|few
CSARKDSQETQYF
TGCAGTGCTAGAAAGGACAGCCAAGAGACCCAGTACTTC
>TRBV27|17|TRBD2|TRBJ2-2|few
CASSLKGLAGETGELFF
TGTGCCAGCAGTTTAAAGGGGCTAGCGGGAGAAACCGGGGAGCTGTTTTTT
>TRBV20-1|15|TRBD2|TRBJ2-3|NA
CSASRTGGPRDTQYF
TGCAGTGCTAGTCGGACGGGGGGGCCAAGAGATACGCAGTATTTT
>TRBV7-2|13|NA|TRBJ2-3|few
CASSLVRRGTQYF
TGTGCCAGCAGCTTAGTAAGGCGGGGTACGCAGTATTTT
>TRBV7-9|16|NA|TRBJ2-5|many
CASSLRLVVSQETQYF
TGTGCCAGCAGCTTACGCCTAGTGGTTAGCCAAGAGACCCAGTACTTC
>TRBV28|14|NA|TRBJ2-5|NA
CASSLGGGTGTQYF
TGTGCCAGCAGTTTGGGTGGGGGGACTGGGACCCAGTACTTC
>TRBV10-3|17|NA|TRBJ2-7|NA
CAISENLQRAFSYEQYF
TGTGCCATCAGTGAGAATCTCCAGCGGGCTTTTTCCTACGAGCAGTACTTC
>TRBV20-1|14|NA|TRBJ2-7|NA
CSASRGGDSYEQYF
TGCAGTGCTAGTAGGGGAGGTGATTCCTACGAGCAGTACTTC
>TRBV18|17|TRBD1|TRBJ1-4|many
CASSPERDRGRNEKLFF
TGTGCCAGCTCACCAGAACGGGACAGGGGGAGGAATGAAAAACTGTTTTTT
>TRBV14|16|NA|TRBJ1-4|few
CASSQGRGGTNEKLFF
TGTGCCAGCAGCCAAGGGCGCGGGGGAACTAATGAAAAACTGTTTTTT
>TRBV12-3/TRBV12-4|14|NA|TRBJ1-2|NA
CASSFIGGDYGYTF
TGTGCCAGCAGTTTTATCGGGGGCGACTATGGCTACACCTTC
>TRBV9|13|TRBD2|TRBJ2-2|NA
CASGTSGPGELFF
TGTGCCAGCGGGACTAGCGGCCCCGGGGAGCTGTTTTTT
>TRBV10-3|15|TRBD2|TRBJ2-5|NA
CAISGERMGGETQYF
TGTGCCATCAGTGGAGAGAGAATGGGAGGGGAGACCCAGTACTTC
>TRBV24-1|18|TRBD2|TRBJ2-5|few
CATSCWGPTSGGEETQYF
TGTGCCACCAGCTGCTGGGGACCGACCAGCGGGGGGGAAGAGACCCAGTACTTC
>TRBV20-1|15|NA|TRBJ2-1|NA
CSARDRGAPYNEQFF
TGCAGTGCTAGAGATCGCGGGGCCCCCTACAATGAGCAGTTCTTC
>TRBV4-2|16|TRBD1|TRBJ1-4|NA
CASSQEPTGVNEKLFF
TGTGCCAGCAGCCAAGAACCGACAGGGGTGAATGAAAAACTGTTTTTT
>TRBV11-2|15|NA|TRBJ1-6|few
CASSLRGRPNSPLHF
TGTGCCAGCAGCTTGAGGGGTCGGCCGAATTCACCCCTCCACTTT
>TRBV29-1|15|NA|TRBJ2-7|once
CSVCPDGNPPYEQYF
TGCAGCGTATGCCCCGATGGGAATCCACCCTACGAGCAGTACTTC
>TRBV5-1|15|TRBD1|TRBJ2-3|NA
CASSSGQGASDTQYF
TGCGCCAGCAGCTCGGGACAGGGGGCGTCAGATACGCAGTATTTT
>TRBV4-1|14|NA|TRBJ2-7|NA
CASSQGPPGDEQYF
TGCGCCAGCAGCCAGGGGCCCCCTGGCGACGAGCAGTACTTC
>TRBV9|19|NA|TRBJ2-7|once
CASSASGTYIGEKTYEQYF
TGTGCCAGCAGCGCATCCGGGACTTACATTGGGGAAAAAACCTACGAGCAGTACTTC
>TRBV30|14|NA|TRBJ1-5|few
CAWSTLDSNQPQHF
TGTGCCTGGAGTACGTTGGATAGCAATCAGCCCCAGCATTTT
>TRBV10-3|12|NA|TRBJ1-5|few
CAISAENQPQHF
TGTGCCATCAGTGCTGAGAATCAGCCCCAGCATTTT
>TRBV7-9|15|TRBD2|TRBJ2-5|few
CASAPGRGDQETQYF
TGTGCCAGCGCTCCCGGTCGGGGGGATCAAGAGACCCAGTACTTC
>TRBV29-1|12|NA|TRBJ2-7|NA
CSAERGTYEQYF
TGCAGCGCGGAAAGGGGGACCTACGAGCAGTACTTC
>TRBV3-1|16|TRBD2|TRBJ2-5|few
CASSQGRGRAGKTQYF
TGTGCCAGCAGCCAAGGTCGCGGGAGGGCCGGTAAGACCCAGTACTTC
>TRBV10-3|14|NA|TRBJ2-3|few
CAIRASESADTQYF
TGTGCCATCAGGGCGAGCGAGAGTGCCGATACGCAGTATTTT
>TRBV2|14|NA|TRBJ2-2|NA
CASKQGLGTGELFF
TGTGCCAGCAAACAAGGGTTGGGCACCGGGGAGCTGTTTTTT
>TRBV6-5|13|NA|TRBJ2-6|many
CASRRSGANVLTF
TGTGCCAGCAGGCGCTCTGGGGCCAACGTCCTGACTTTC
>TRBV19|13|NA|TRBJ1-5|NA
CASSMTDNQPQHF
TGTGCCAGTAGTATGACAGATAATCAGCCCCAGCATTTT
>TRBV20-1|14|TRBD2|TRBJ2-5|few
CSAREKRERETQYF
TGCAGTGCTAGAGAAAAGCGGGAGAGGGAGACCCAGTACTTC
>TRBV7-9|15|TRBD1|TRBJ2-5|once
CASSLGTGGRQTQYF
TGTGCCAGCAGCTTAGGGACAGGGGGTCGACAGACCCAGTACTTC
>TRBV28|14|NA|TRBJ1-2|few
CASSPPDSRYGYTF
TGTGCCAGCAGTCCGCCGGACAGCCGATATGGCTACACCTTC